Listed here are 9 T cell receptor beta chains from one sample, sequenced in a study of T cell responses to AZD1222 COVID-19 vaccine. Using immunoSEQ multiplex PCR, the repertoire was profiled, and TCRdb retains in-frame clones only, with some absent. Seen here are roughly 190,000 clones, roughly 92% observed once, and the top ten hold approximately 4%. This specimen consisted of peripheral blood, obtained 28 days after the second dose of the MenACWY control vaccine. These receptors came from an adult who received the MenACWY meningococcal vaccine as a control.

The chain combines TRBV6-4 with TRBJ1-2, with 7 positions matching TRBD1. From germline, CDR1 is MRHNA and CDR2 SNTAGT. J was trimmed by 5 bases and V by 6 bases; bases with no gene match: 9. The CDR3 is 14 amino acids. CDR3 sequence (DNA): TGTGCCAGCAGCCGGGACAGCCGGGGGTATGGCTACACCTTC. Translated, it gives CASSRDSRGYGYTF.

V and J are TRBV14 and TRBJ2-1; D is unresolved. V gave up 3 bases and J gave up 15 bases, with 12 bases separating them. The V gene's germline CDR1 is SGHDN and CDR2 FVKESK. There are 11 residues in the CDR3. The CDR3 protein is CASSQAASPFF. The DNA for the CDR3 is TGTGCCAGCAGCCAGGCGGCGTCTCCGTTCTTC.

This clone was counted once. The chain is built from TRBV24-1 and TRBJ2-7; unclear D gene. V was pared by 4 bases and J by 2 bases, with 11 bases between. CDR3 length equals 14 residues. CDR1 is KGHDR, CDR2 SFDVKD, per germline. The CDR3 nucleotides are TGTGCCACCAGTGAACCAAGAGTTCCCTACGAGCAGTACTTC. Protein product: CATSEPRVPYEQYF.

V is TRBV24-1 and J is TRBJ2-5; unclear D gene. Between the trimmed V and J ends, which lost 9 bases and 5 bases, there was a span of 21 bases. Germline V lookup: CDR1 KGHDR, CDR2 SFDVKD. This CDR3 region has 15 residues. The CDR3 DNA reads TGTGCCACCGGTTCCGGGCCCCTCGTTATGGAGACCCAGTACTTC. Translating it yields CATGSGPLVMETQYF.

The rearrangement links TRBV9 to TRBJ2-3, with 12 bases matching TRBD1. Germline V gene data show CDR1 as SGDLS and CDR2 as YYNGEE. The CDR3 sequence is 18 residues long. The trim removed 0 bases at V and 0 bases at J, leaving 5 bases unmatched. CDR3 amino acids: CASSVVGQGARSTDTQYF. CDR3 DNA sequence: TGTGCCAGCAGCGTAGTGGGACAGGGGGCTAGAAGCACAGATACGCAGTATTTT.

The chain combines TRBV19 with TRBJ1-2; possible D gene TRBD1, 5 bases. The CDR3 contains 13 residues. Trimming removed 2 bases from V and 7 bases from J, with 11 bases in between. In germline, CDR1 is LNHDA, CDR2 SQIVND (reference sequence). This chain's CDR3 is CASSIYRQGGYTF. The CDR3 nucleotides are TGTGCCAGTAGTATATATCGGCAGGGTGGCTACACCTTC.

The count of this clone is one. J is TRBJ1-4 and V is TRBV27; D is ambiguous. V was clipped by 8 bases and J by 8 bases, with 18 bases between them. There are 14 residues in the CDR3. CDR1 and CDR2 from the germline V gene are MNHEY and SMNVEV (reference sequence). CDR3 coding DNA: TGTGCCAGCCGACTTGATAGGTTCGGGGAAAAACTGTTTTTT. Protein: CASRLDRFGEKLFF.

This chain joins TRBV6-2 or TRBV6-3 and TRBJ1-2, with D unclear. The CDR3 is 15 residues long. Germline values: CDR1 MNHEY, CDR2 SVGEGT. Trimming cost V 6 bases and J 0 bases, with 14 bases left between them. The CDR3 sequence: CASSDGFNANYGYTF. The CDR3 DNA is TGTGCCAGCAGCGACGGATTCAACGCTAACTATGGCTACACCTTC.

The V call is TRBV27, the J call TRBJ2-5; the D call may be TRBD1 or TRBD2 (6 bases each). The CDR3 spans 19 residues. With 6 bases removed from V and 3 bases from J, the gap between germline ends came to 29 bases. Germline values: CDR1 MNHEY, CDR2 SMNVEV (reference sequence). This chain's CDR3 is CASSTGARGPRGGEETQYF. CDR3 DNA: TGTGCCAGCAGCACGGGGGCGCGAGGGCCCCGAGGCGGAGAAGAGACCCAGTACTTC.